A single sample is the source of the 23 T cell receptor beta chains below, sequenced in a study of blood T cell repertoires in COVID-19 (dated by TCRdb to about 2020). Library creation used the immunoSEQ multiplex PCR assay. TCRdb took this table from immuneACCESS and kept in-frame rearrangements with V and J called. Such tables lack part of the clones; where checked against another copy, unresolved V genes explain under half of the gap, and the rest is unexplained. Across this sample there are approximately 240,000 clones, with 75% to 90% seen only once. The top ten hold roughly 3% of the sample. The specimen was PBMCs or T cells enriched from blood (not recorded which). Receptors were obtained from a young woman in a cohort exposed to, infected with or recovered from COVID-19 (not recorded which).

Written as DNA, the CDR3 is TGCGCCAGCAGCCCACACGGGACTAGTAAAGGGGATGAGCAGTTCTTC. Protein: CASSPHGTSKGDEQFF. The chain links TRBV4-1 to TRBJ2-1, with TRBD2 matching 8 bases. CDR3 length: 16 amino acids. The V gene end was trimmed by 4 bases and the J gene end by 8 bases; junction bases not matched to a gene: 13. CDR1 is MGHRA and CDR2 is YSYEKL in the germline V gene.

This chain links TRBV7-3 with TRBJ2-3, with 13 bases fitting TRBD2. The germline CDR1 and CDR2 sequences are SGHTA and FQGTGA. The length of the CDR3 is 17 residues. V lost 5 bases, J lost 3 bases, and 8 bases stayed unmatched. CDR3 in DNA: TGTGCCAGCAGCGAAGCCGGGACTAGCGGGACGACAGATACGCAGTATTTT. This gives the protein CASSEAGTSGTTDTQYF. Full variable domain (outside the CDR3, taken from reference TRBV7-3 and TRBJ2-3): GAGVSQTPSNKVTEKGKYVELRCDPISGHTALYWYRQSLGQGPEFLIYFQGTGAADDSGLPNDRFFAVRPEGSVSTLKIQRTERGDSAVYLCASSEAGTSGTTDTQYFGPGTRLTVL.

The V call is TRBV24-1, the J call TRBJ2-1; D gene unclear. V gave up 7 bases and J gave up 0 bases, with 12 bases separating them. CDR3 length: 15 residues. Germline lookup yields CDR1 KGHDR and CDR2 SFDVKD. CDR3 DNA sequence: TGTGCCACCAGCGTTCAGTGGAGCTCCTACAATGAGCAGTTCTTC. Amino acid sequence: CATSVQWSSYNEQFF.

The gene calls are TRBV5-6 and TRBJ1-5, with D uncertain. V was trimmed by 4 bases and J by 6 bases, leaving 8 bases between them. Germline CDR1 SGHDT, CDR2 YYEEEE. The CDR3 spans 12 residues. The CDR3 loop reads CASSVGSQPQHF. DNA of the CDR3: TGTGCCAGCAGCGTCGGTAGTCAGCCCCAGCATTTT.

This clone was seen a single time. J is TRBJ2-7 and V is TRBV5-1; tentatively, D is TRBD1 (5 bases). The germline V and J ends were trimmed by 0 bases and 2 bases, with 12 bases remaining between them. Germline-derived CDR1 and CDR2 are SGHRS and YFSETQ. This CDR3 has 15 amino acids. The CDR3 sequence: CASSLGAGYTYEQYF. Here the CDR3 DNA reads TGCGCCAGCAGCTTGGGGGCAGGGTACACCTACGAGCAGTACTTC.

The V gene is TRBV7-9, the J gene TRBJ2-7, with TRBD1 as a possible D gene (6 bases). The V end lost 4 bases, the J end lost 4 bases, and 17 bases lay between the germline ends. In germline, CDR1 is SEHNR, CDR2 FQNEAQ (reference sequence). The CDR3 contains 15 residues. The CDR3: CASSSDMTGDYEQYF. CDR3 DNA: TGTGCCAGCAGCTCGGACATGACAGGAGATTACGAGCAGTACTTC.

V gene TRBV2 combines with J gene TRBJ2-7, with TRBD2 as a possible D gene (6 bases). Trimming removed 4 bases at V and 1 base at J, with 14 bases between. The CDR3 has 15 residues. CDR1 is SNHLY and CDR2 is FYNNEI in the germline V gene. For the CDR3, the DNA is TGTGCCAGCAGTGGGGGCTCGGGAGATTCCTACGAGCAGTACTTC. Its protein product is CASSGGSGDSYEQYF.

This clone was observed once. This chain joins TRBV9 and TRBJ2-1, with 11 bases identical to TRBD2. The CDR3 extends over 14 amino acids. V was pared by 7 bases and J by 4 bases, with 4 bases of the junction left unmatched. The germline V gene has CDR1 SGDLS and CDR2 YYNGEE. Here the CDR3 reads CASARLAGYNEQFF. DNA of the CDR3: TGTGCCAGCGCCCGACTAGCGGGATACAATGAGCAGTTCTTC.

The gene calls are TRBV10-1 and TRBJ2-1, with 11 nucleotides matching TRBD2. This CDR3 has 17 amino acids. V gave up 3 bases and J gave up 5 bases; unmatched junction bases: 9. Germline lookup yields CDR1 WNHNN and CDR2 SYGVQD (reference sequence). The CDR3 spells CASSDGAGTSGDNEQFF. The DNA of the CDR3 is TGCGCCAGCAGTGACGGTGCGGGGACTAGCGGAGACAATGAGCAGTTCTTC.

The chain combines TRBV11-2 with TRBJ2-7, with D possibly TRBD1 on 5 matching bases. The V and J ends lost 5 bases and 2 bases respectively, with 10 bases between them. Germline CDR1 and CDR2: SGHAT and FQNNGV. The CDR3 consists of 13 residues. The CDR3 DNA reads TGTGCCAGCAGCACTGGGGCGACCTACGAGCAGTACTTC. Translating gives CASSTGATYEQYF.

The chain joins TRBV20-1 to TRBJ1-5; D is unclear. Trimming cost V 3 bases and J 1 base, with 7 bases left between them. The germline gives CDR1 DFQATT, CDR2 SNEGSKA (reference sequence). This CDR3 comprises 13 residues. The CDR3: CSASPGSNQPQHF. In nucleotides, the CDR3 is TGCAGTGCTAGTCCGGGAAGCAATCAGCCCCAGCATTTT.

This chain joins TRBV3-1 (or the pseudogene TRBV3-2) and TRBJ1-2; TRBD1 agrees at 7 bases. Germline V gives CDR1 LGHDT, CDR2 YNNKEL (reference sequence). This CDR3 has 14 amino acids. Trimming removed 8 bases from V and 3 bases from J; junction bases left unmatched: 9. CDR3 sequence reads: CASADGGQHYGYTF. The CDR3 DNA sequence: TGTGCCAGCGCCGACGGGGGACAGCACTATGGCTACACCTTC.

The chain is built from TRBV5-1 and TRBJ2-5; 8 bases fit TRBD2. Germline CDR1 and CDR2: SGHRS and YFSETQ. Trimming removed 1 base from V and 4 bases from J; junction bases left unmatched: 6. CDR3 length equals 15 residues. The CDR3 spells CASSLSGGSGETQYF. Here the CDR3 DNA reads TGCGCCAGCAGCTTGAGCGGGGGATCCGGAGAGACCCAGTACTTC.

The V call is TRBV2, the J call TRBJ1-6, with TRBD1 matching over 7 bases. V lost 5 bases to trimming and J lost 5 bases; unmatched junction nucleotides: 6. The CDR3 has 15 amino acids. Germline V lookup: CDR1 SNHLY, CDR2 FYNNEI. CDR3 DNA: TGTGCCAGCAGTCAGACAGGGCCGCATAATTCACCCCTCCACTTT. Translated, it gives CASSQTGPHNSPLHF.

This clone was seen just once. The CDR3 nucleotides read TGTGCCAGCAGCTTTGTGGAGTTGGGGGCCTATGGCTACACCTTC. Translation gives CASSFVELGAYGYTF. The chain employs TRBV7-9 and TRBJ1-2; D might be TRBD1 (6 bases). Trimming cost V 3 bases and J 4 bases, with 15 bases left between them. Germline V gene lookup returns CDR1 SEHNR and CDR2 FQNEAQ (reference sequence). This CDR3 has 15 amino acids. The complete variable domain, with remaining parts taken from reference TRBV7-9 and TRBJ1-2, reads DTGVSQNPRHKITKRGQNVTFRCDPISEHNRLYWYRQTLGQGPEFLTYFQNEAQLEKSRLLSDRFSAERPKGSFSTLEIQRTEQGDSAMYLCASSFVELGAYGYTFGSGTRLTVV.

The J gene is TRBJ2-2, the V gene TRBV24-1; TRBD1 matches 7 bases. Germline V gives CDR1 KGHDR, CDR2 SFDVKD. The V and J ends lost 0 bases and 4 bases, in that order; junction bases with no gene match: 1. The CDR3 runs to 15 residues. The CDR3 spells CATSDLRQGTGELFF. The CDR3 region has the DNA TGTGCCACCAGTGATTTGCGACAGGGCACCGGGGAGCTGTTTTTT.

This chain connects TRBV19 to TRBJ1-1; maybe TRBD1 (6 bases). Germline V gene data show CDR1 as LNHDA and CDR2 as SQIVND (reference sequence). The CDR3 has 11 residues. Trimming removed 11 bases at V and 1 base at J, with 8 bases between. The chain's CDR3 is CAAQGNTEAFF. In DNA form, the CDR3 reads TGTGCCGCACAGGGGAACACTGAAGCTTTCTTT.

This rearrangement joins TRBV20-1 to TRBJ1-6; D possibly corresponds to TRBD1 (5 bases). CDR1 and CDR2 (germline): DFQATT, SNEGSKA (reference sequence). CDR3 length equals 14 residues. The V gene lost 6 bases and the J gene lost 6 bases, with 15 bases spanning the gap. The CDR3 DNA reads TGCAGTGCAAGTCAGGGTCGAGGTAATTCACCCCTCCACTTT. It is translated as CSASQGRGNSPLHF.

This chain links TRBV6-5 with TRBJ2-7, with D possibly being TRBD1 (6 bases). With 4 bases removed from V and 2 bases from J, the gap between germline ends came to 12 bases. In germline, CDR1 is MNHEY, CDR2 SVGAGI. This CDR3 is built from 14 residues. CDR3 sequence reads: CASSFRQATYEQYF. CDR3 coding DNA: TGTGCCAGCAGTTTCAGACAGGCCACCTACGAGCAGTACTTC.

The CDR3 sequence: CASSHDSGWPTEAFF. DNA of the CDR3: TGTGCCAGCAGCCATGATTCAGGTTGGCCCACTGAAGCTTTCTTT. V gene TRBV3-1 (or the pseudogene TRBV3-2) combines with J gene TRBJ1-1; D is unresolved. Trimming removed 3 bases at V and 4 bases at J, with 15 bases between. Germline lookup yields CDR1 LGHDT and CDR2 YNNKEL (reference sequence). The CDR3 is 15 residues long.

The genes are TRBV24-1 and TRBJ1-6; 8 bases line up with TRBD1. The CDR3 covers 13 residues. Trimming took 8 bases from V and 13 from J; bases not matched to a gene: 9. Germline CDR1 reads KGHDR; CDR2 reads SFDVKD. The CDR3 is CATNAGTGFPLHF. CDR3 nucleotide sequence: TGTGCCACCAACGCCGGGACAGGCTTTCCCCTCCACTTT.

This chain links TRBV3-1 (or the pseudogene TRBV3-2) with TRBJ2-1, with a possible D match to TRBD2 (6 bases). The CDR3 has 14 amino acids. The germline CDR1 and CDR2 sequences are LGHDT and YNNKEL (reference sequence). The V gene lost 10 bases and the J gene lost 0 bases, with 13 bases spanning the gap. CDR3 DNA sequence: TGTGCCACCTCCCTCGGGGGCTCCTACAATGAGCAGTTCTTC. This translates into CATSLGGSYNEQFF.

The chain carries TRBV10-3 and TRBJ2-2; D gene uncertain. Germline loops: CDR1 ENHRY, CDR2 SYGVKD. Trimming took 10 bases from V and 1 from J, leaving 13 bases between them. The CDR3 has 14 amino acids. The CDR3 sequence is CATKVAQNTGELFF. The CDR3 bases are TGTGCCACCAAGGTAGCACAGAACACCGGGGAGCTGTTTTTT.